This T cell receptor (beta chain) derives from a study of CD8 T cell repertoires and HIV-1 epitope variants. Method: immunoSEQ multiplex PCR; TCRdb's copy keeps in-frame clones and lacks some. Counted here are about 95,000 clones, roughly 80% occurring once; the ten biggest clones make up around a quarter. Unmatched junction bases numbered 5, after V lost 1 base and J lost 4 bases. The CDR3 is 15 residues long. CDR1 SGHVS and CDR2 FNYEAQ come from the germline V gene. The specimen sequenced was uncultured baseline CD8+ T cells from peripheral blood mononuclear cells (PBMCs). The rearrangement joins TRBV7-6 to TRBJ2-7, with TRBD1 matching 9 bases. The TCR originated in a male donor with HIV. Here the CDR3 reads CASSLETGGEYEQYF. In DNA, the CDR3 is TGTGCCAGCAGCTTAGAGACAGGGGGTGAATACGAGCAGTACTTC.